This T cell receptor (beta chain) stems from a study of T-cell reconstitution after alpha-beta-depleted transplantation in children. The sample holds many counts of this clonotype. Its target is unknown. The authors prepared the TCRbeta library with unique molecular identifiers. TCRdb reprocessed the PCR reads via MiXCR and lists one record per CDR3 protein. Of hundreds of thousands of distinct CDR3 sequences in the sample, 10% to 15% were seen once. Findings and caveats of the study: In some patients, recipient T cells and intrathymic progenitors surviving conditioning explained high day-60 diversity. Reportedly, roughly two months post-transplant, alpha-beta T cells arose from several hundred expanded graft clones. Most T-cell counts and diversity one year after the transplant came from T cells that were newly produced.

The specimen comprised PBMCs, mostly from graft donor cells, sampled 360 days after TCRalphabeta/CD19-depleted stem cell transplant. The sequence derives from a male patient younger than 18 who had a stem cell transplant for acute myeloid leukemia, so the T cells may come from the graft donor.

CDR3 sequence reads: CASSPLRGEQYF. The DNA of the CDR3 is TGTGCCAGCAGTCCCCTGAGGGGGGAGCAGTACTTC. V usage is TRBV27 and J usage is TRBJ2-7, with D possibly being TRBD1 (6 bases). Trimming shortened V by 5 bases and J by 7 bases, and 12 bases separated the two germline ends. This CDR3 has 12 amino acids. The V gene's germline CDR1 is MNHEY and CDR2 SMNVEV (reference sequence).